These 15 T cell receptor beta chains came from one sample sequenced in a study of T cells in localized non-small cell lung cancer. The assay was immunoSEQ multiplex PCR, and TCRdb's table has in-frame clones only and misses some. The sample records about 47,000 clones, 85% to 90% being singletons. This specimen was PBMCs, taken before any cancer treatment. The receptors were sampled from a man aged 35-69 years with stage II lung adenocarcinoma.

This clone was recorded only once. The chain links TRBV9 to TRBJ1-3; unclear D gene. The CDR3 runs 13 residues. V was cut by 6 bases and J by 2 bases, with 9 bases left in between. Germline V CDR1 and CDR2: SGDLS, YYNGEE. The CDR3 here is CASNKDTGNTIYF. The CDR3 nucleotides read TGTGCCAGCAACAAGGATACTGGAAACACCATATATTTT.

The rearrangement uses TRBV19 and TRBJ1-4; D gene uncertain. Germline CDR1 reads LNHDA; CDR2 reads SQIVND (reference sequence). This CDR3 is built from 14 residues. Trimming left V 5 bases short and J 4 bases short, with 11 bases between. The CDR3 nucleotides are TGTGCCAGTAGTCCCCCTCACTTTAATGAAAAACTGTTTTTT. Translating it yields CASSPPHFNEKLFF.

This sequence joins TRBV28 and TRBJ1-3, with D uncertain. Per the germline V gene, CDR1 is MDHEN and CDR2 is SYDVKM. Trimming cost V 4 bases and J 4 bases, with 11 bases left between them. This CDR3 comprises 14 residues. The CDR3 region has the DNA TGTGCCAGCAGTTACCGAAGGGAGGGAAACACCATATATTTT. As protein: CASSYRREGNTIYF. The full variable domain, its missing parts supplied by reference TRBV28 and TRBJ1-3, is DVKVTQSSRYLVKRTGEKVFLECVQDMDHENMFWYRQDPGLGLRLIYFSYDVKMKEKGDIPEGYSVSREKKERFSLILESASTNQTSMYLCASSYRREGNTIYFGEGSWLTVV.

The chain recombines TRBV28 with TRBJ1-6; D possibly corresponds to TRBD1 (6 bases). This CDR3 has 15 residues. Germline-derived CDR1 and CDR2 are MDHEN and SYDVKM. Deletions cut 5 bases from V and 10 bases from J, with 18 bases between. The CDR3 nucleotides read TGTGCCAGCAGTCCTGGAGGGGGTGCTGAATCACCCCTCCACTTT. Protein product: CASSPGGGAESPLHF. Based on the CDR3 plus reference TRBV28 and TRBJ1-6, the full variable domain is DVKVTQSSRYLVKRTGEKVFLECVQDMDHENMFWYRQDPGLGLRLIYFSYDVKMKEKGDIPEGYSVSREKKERFSLILESASTNQTSMYLCASSPGGGAESPLHFGNGTRLTVT.

The chain recombines TRBV30 with TRBJ1-5, with 7 bases lining up with TRBD1. Germline CDR1 and CDR2: GTSNPN and SVGIG (reference sequence). V shed 2 bases and J 2 bases; nucleotides not matched to a gene: 6. The length of the CDR3 is 15 residues. For the CDR3, the DNA is TGTGCCTGGAGTACCAAGGGGGCGGGCAATCAGCCCCAGCATTTT. It translates to CAWSTKGAGNQPQHF.

Remarks on this clone: This specimen includes other DNA sequences encoding the same CDR3. The chain couples TRBV30 to TRBJ2-2, with a possible D match to TRBD1 (6 bases). Trimming pared 1 base from V and 7 bases from J, leaving 7 bases between. In germline, CDR1 is GTSNPN, CDR2 SVGIG (reference sequence). This CDR3 has 12 residues. This CDR3 reads CAWSAGDGELFF. CDR3 bases: TGTGCCTGGAGTGCAGGGGACGGGGAGCTGTTTTTT.

This clone was seen a few times. The V gene is TRBV2, the J gene TRBJ1-3; D remains unclear. V lost 1 base to trimming and J lost 0 bases, with 10 bases between them. Germline V lookup: CDR1 SNHLY, CDR2 FYNNEI. This CDR3 comprises 16 residues. The CDR3 coding sequence is TGTGCCAGCAGTGAAGGGTGGCAGGCCTCTGGAAACACCATATATTTT. Its protein product is CASSEGWQASGNTIYF.

This rearrangement joins TRBV5-6 to TRBJ2-2, with a tentative D call TRBD2 (7 bases). The V and J ends lost 7 bases and 5 bases respectively, with 15 bases between them. The CDR3 contains 14 residues. In germline, CDR1 is SGHDT, CDR2 YYEEEE. The CDR3 nucleotides read TGTGCCAGCGGGGACGGGGGGCGAACCGGGGAGCTGTTTTTT. Its protein product is CASGDGGRTGELFF.

This sequence joins TRBV10-3 and TRBJ1-1; D call uncertain. V was pared by 3 bases and J by 3 bases, with 11 bases between. From germline, CDR1 is ENHRY and CDR2 SYGVKD. The CDR3 is made up of 14 amino acids. This chain's CDR3 is CAISEGAEDTEAFF. The DNA for the CDR3 is TGTGCCATCAGTGAAGGTGCAGAGGACACTGAAGCTTTCTTT.

This chain connects TRBV6-5 to TRBJ1-4; 8 bases line up with TRBD1. V shed 6 bases and J 8 bases; nucleotides not matched to a gene: 8. Germline assignment: CDR1 MNHEY and CDR2 SVGAGI. The CDR3 sequence is 14 residues long. The CDR3 protein is CASRTGAPGEKLFF. The CDR3 DNA is TGTGCCAGCAGGACAGGGGCCCCTGGGGAAAAACTGTTTTTT.

The chain recombines TRBV2 with TRBJ2-2, with TRBD2 matching 10 bases. Germline loops: CDR1 SNHLY, CDR2 FYNNEI. V gave up 7 bases and J gave up 8 bases; unmatched junction bases: 10. There are 15 residues in the CDR3. The CDR3 DNA sequence: TGTGCCAGCAAGCTGAGCGGGGGGGCCGCAGGGGAGCTGTTTTTT. Amino acid sequence: CASKLSGGAAGELFF. Using reference TRBV2 and TRBJ2-2 for the parts outside the CDR3, the full variable domain is EPEVTQTPSHQVTQMGQEVILRCVPISNHLYFYWYRQILGQKVEFLVSFYNNEISEKSEIFDDQFSVERPDGSNFTLKIRSTKLEDSAMYFCASKLSGGAAGELFFGEGSRLTVL.

The chain joins TRBV10-3 to TRBJ2-3, with D perhaps TRBD1 (5 bases). Trimming left V 5 bases short and J 1 base short, with 13 bases between. This CDR3 spans 15 amino acids. The germline gives CDR1 ENHRY, CDR2 SYGVKD. The CDR3: CAISSGFLGTDTQYF. In DNA, the CDR3 is TGTGCCATCAGTTCAGGGTTCCTAGGCACAGATACGCAGTATTTT.

The V gene is TRBV2, the J gene TRBJ1-4; D not resolved. This CDR3 has 13 amino acids. Germline V CDR1 and CDR2: SNHLY, FYNNEI. Trimming removed 9 bases at V and 8 bases at J, with 16 bases between. DNA of the CDR3: TGTGCCAGTTTTAGGCCGTTCGCCGAAAAACTGTTTTTT. It encodes CASFRPFAEKLFF.

The V gene is TRBV5-1, the J gene TRBJ2-1; D might be TRBD2 (7 bases). This CDR3 has 16 amino acids. The germline V and J ends were trimmed by 4 bases and 3 bases, with 17 bases remaining between them. Germline V lookup: CDR1 SGHRS, CDR2 YFSETQ. The CDR3, as DNA: TGCGCCAGCAGCACGGGGGGCCCTTCGAACTACAATGAGCAGTTCTTC. This encodes CASSTGGPSNYNEQFF.

The CDR3 loop is CASTSPGGQGANEQFF. Here the CDR3 DNA reads TGTGCCAGCACCTCCCCGGGCGGGCAGGGGGCCAATGAGCAGTTCTTC. The chain joins TRBV5-5 to TRBJ2-1; the match to TRBD1 covers 8 bases. V gave up 6 bases and J gave up 6 bases; unmatched junction bases: 14. Looked up from germline, CDR1 is SGHKS and CDR2 is YYEKEE (reference sequence). The CDR3 is 16 residues long. Together with reference TRBV5-5 and TRBJ2-1, the CDR3 gives the full variable domain: DAGVTQSPTHLIKTRGQQVTLRCSPISGHKSVSWYQQVLGQGPQFIFQYYEKEERGRGNFPDRFSARQFPNYSSELNVNALLLGDSALYLCASTSPGGQGANEQFFGPGTRLTVL.